This T cell receptor beta chain appears in the sequencing data of a study of T cells in Graves' hyperthyroidism and ophthalmopathy (dated by TCRdb to between 2018 and 2020). Describing the broader study: To identify TCR V-J signatures that set the groups apart, the researchers used a discovery cohort of 100 patients, made up of 40 to 45 with Graves' ophthalmopathy and 57 with stable Graves' hyperthyroidism. An independent validation cohort of under 20 hyperthyroidism patients and approximately 16 patients who later progressed to ophthalmopathy tested prospective prediction of ophthalmopathy. The study also compared thyroid tissue and blood T-cell repertoires from roughly 6 Graves' hyperthyroidism patients. The roughly 100 discovery patients were randomly divided into training and test sets at a 7:3 ratio. The paper reports TCR Vbeta CDR3 sequencing of some 140 peripheral blood samples: over 40 ophthalmopathy, 75 to 80 hyperthyroidism and approximately 17 progressor patients. Once sampling was done, hyperthyroidism patients were given methimazole at a starting dose of 30 mg daily, whereas ophthalmopathy patients were given high-dose intravenous methylprednisolone.

TCR beta CDR3 regions were amplified from RNA transcripts. For the first round of RT-PCR on the TCR CDR3, the HTBI primer set was used together with the Qiagen OneStep RT-PCR kit. Libraries were constructed in a second round of multiplex PCR, after which size selection and purification were carried out. The libraries were sequenced on an Illumina HiSeq2000 using paired-end 100 bp reads. As for the authors' bioinformatics: SOAPnuke was used to process the raw data, throwing out any read that contained adapters or uncalled bases, had a mean Phred below 15, or lacked an exact constant-primer or identifier match. High-quality paired reads were merged with COPE v1.2.5, and unique nucleotide sequences were defined as clonotypes. MiTCR v1.1 was used to align clonotypes to the IMGT TRBV, TRBD and TRBJ reference segments. Only V-J combinations with frequency above 0.0001, covering about 99% of repertoires, were analysed. A TCS score was defined as the ratio between F50 (clonal expansion) and ExV (chaos), using BLOSUM62-based TCRdist between CDR3 peptides within each V-J. Welch's t-statistics and random forest reduced fewer than 550 V-J features to 10 to 15, which were used in a naive Bayes classifier (R e1071). The similarity between thyroid and blood repertoires was quantified using the Morisita-Horn index. TCRdb handled the public reads itself, with Q25 trimming in fastp and clone calling in MiXCR, and kept productive beta chains. Entries that share a CDR3 protein sequence are merged under the most common genes and DNA. The V and J calls reflect TCRdb's pipeline rather than the authors' work. Recorded for this sample are around 580,000 distinct CDR3 sequences; around 42% of them occurred a single time. The ten largest clonotypes hold around 7.7% of the sample.

In the germline V gene, CDR1 corresponds to SNHLY and CDR2 to FYNNEI. Relative to germline, V is 3 bases shorter and J is 5 bases shorter, with 10 bases between their ends. The cysteine opens and the phenylalanine closes a CDR3 of 13 amino acids. This entry keeps only the CDR3 DNA: 39 bases, framed from base 1. This clonotype was observed at least ten times. What this receptor recognizes is not known. Within one base of it there is no much larger clone, and no base qualities were kept. Stable Graves' hyperthyroidism was defined as the absence of progression to ophthalmopathy over 18 months of follow-up. Hyperthyroidism patients were newly diagnosed, had a disease duration of under 2 months, and were aged 18 to 65 years. Any patient with an uncontrolled infection, another autoimmune disease, pregnancy or lactation was excluded. Diagnoses were based on clinical symptoms, serum thyroxine and TRAb, thyroid ultrasound and orbital computed tomography. Total RNA was extracted with Trizol reagent, and quality was checked on an Agilent 2100 Bioanalyzer.

The investigation overall reported the following: No statistical method was used to set the sample size in advance, and investigators knew the group allocation. In cross-validation, a model built on a 13 V-J signature told ophthalmopathy apart from stable hyperthyroidism with just under 90% sensitivity and about 81% specificity, and in testing the same model reached 80%/75%. During validation, the model predicted progression to ophthalmopathy a median of approximately 6 months ahead of onset, with almost 71% sensitivity and more than 72% specificity. Most expanded thyroid clonotypes (frequency above 0.001) were also found in blood, which suggests that blood repertoires may mirror thyroid immune responses.

Sequences were obtained from peripheral blood or thyroid tissue (not recorded which). This chain joins TRBV2 to TRBJ1-2; the best D guess is TRBD1, with 5 bases matching. The origin of this receptor is a woman aged 18 to 35 with Graves' hyperthyroidism. The sequence in DNA is TGTGCCAGCAGTGAGGAGGGGCGGTATGGCTACACCTTC. Translated, it gives CASSEEGRYGYTF.